This TCR beta chain comes out of a study of blood T cell repertoires in COVID-19. Only in-frame clones appear in the TCRdb table, and some are missing; sequencing was by immunoSEQ multiplex PCR. The table has more than 200,000 clones, just over 90% seen once. V gave up 0 bases and J gave up 6 bases, with 16 bases separating them. This CDR3 contains 16 residues. Looked up from germline, CDR1 is SGHRS and CDR2 is YFSETQ. The sample was PBMCs or T cells enriched from blood (not recorded which). The clonotype was recovered from a woman under 30 who had recovered from COVID-19. This rearrangement joins TRBV5-1 to TRBJ2-1; possible D gene TRBD2, 6 bases. CDR3 region: CASSLEGTDGGNEQFF. DNA of the CDR3: TGCGCCAGCAGCTTGGAGGGGACTGATGGGGGCAATGAGCAGTTCTTC.